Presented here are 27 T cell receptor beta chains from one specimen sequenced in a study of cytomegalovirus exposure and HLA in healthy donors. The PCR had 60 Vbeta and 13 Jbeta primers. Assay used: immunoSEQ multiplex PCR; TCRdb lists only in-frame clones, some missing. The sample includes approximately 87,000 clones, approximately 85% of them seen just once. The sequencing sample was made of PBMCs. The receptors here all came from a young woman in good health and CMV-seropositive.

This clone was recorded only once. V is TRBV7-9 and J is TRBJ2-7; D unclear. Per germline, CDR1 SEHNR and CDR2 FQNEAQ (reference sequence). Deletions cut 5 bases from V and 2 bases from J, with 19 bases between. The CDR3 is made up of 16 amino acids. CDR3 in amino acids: CASSPGLASAAYEQYF. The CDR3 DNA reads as TGTGCCAGCAGCCCCGGTCTCGCAAGCGCCGCCTACGAGCAGTACTTC.

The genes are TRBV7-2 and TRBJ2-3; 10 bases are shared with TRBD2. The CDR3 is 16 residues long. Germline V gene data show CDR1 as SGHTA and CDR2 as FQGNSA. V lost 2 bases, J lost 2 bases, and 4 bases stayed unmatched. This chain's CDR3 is CASSLIGTSVTDTQYF. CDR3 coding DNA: TGTGCCAGCAGCTTAATAGGGACTAGCGTCACAGATACGCAGTATTTT.

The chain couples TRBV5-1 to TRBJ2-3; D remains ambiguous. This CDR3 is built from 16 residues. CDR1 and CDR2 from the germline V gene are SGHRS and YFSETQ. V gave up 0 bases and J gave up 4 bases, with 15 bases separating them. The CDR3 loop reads CASSLDGFRVADTQYF. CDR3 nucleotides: TGCGCCAGCAGCTTGGATGGCTTTCGGGTGGCAGATACGCAGTATTTT.

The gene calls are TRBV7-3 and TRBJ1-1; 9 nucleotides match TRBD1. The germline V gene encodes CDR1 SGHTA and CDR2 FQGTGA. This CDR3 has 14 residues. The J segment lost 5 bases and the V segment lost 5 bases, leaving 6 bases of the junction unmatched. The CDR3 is CASSSGQGTTEAFF. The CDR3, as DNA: TGTGCCAGCAGCAGTGGACAGGGGACGACTGAAGCTTTCTTT.

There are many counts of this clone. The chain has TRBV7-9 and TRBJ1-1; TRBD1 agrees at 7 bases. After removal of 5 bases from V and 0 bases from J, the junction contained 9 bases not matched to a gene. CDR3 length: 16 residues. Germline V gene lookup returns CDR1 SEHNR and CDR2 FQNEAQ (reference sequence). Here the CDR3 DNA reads TGTGCCAGCAGCCCTCGACAGGGACTTCTGAACACTGAAGCTTTCTTT. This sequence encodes CASSPRQGLLNTEAFF.

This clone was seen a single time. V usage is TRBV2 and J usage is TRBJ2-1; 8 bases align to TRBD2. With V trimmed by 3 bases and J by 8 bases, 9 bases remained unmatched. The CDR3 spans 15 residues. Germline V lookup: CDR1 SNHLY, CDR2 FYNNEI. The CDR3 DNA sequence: TGTGCCAGCAGTGACTCGGGACTAGTTTTCCATGAGCAGTTCTTC. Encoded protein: CASSDSGLVFHEQFF.

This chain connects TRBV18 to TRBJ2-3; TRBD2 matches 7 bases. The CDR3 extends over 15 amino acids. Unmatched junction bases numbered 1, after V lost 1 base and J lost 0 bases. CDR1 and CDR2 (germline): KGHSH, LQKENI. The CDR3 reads CASSPRLASTDTQYF. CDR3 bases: TGTGCCAGCTCACCACGACTAGCTAGCACAGATACGCAGTATTTT.

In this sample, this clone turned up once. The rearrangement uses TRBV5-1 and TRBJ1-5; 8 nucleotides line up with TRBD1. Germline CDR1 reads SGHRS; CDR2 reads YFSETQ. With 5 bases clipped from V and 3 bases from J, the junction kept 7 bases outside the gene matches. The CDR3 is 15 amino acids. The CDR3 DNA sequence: TGCGCCAGCAGTACAGGGGGTTTATCCAATCAGCCCCAGCATTTT. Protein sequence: CASSTGGLSNQPQHF. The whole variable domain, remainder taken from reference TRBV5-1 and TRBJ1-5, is KAGVTQTPRYLIKTRGQQVTLSCSPISGHRSVSWYQQTPGQGLQFLFEYFSETQRNKGNFPGRFSGRQFSNSRSEMNVSTLELGDSALYLCASSTGGLSNQPQHFGDGTRLSIL.

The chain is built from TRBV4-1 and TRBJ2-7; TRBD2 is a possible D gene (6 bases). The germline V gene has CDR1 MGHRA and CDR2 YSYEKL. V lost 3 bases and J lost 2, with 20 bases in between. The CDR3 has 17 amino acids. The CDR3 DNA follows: TGCGCCAGCAGCCATCTCATCCCAGCGGGTGTTACCTACGAGCAGTACTTC. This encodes CASSHLIPAGVTYEQYF.

The CDR3 loop reads CASSYSDREVGETQYF. The DNA of the CDR3 is TGTGCCAGCAGTTATTCGGACAGGGAGGTTGGTGAGACCCAGTACTTC. The rearrangement joins TRBV6-6 to TRBJ2-5; TRBD1 matches at 8 bases. Germline V gene sequence: CDR1 MNHNY, CDR2 SVGAGI (reference sequence). CDR3 size: 16 residues. V was pared by 3 bases and J by 5 bases, with 11 bases of the junction left unmatched.

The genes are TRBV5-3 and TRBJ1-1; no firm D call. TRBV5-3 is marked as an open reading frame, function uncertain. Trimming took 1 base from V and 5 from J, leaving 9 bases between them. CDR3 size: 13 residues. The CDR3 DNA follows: TGTGCCAGAAGCTTGAGGAGGTGTACTGAAGCTTTCTTT. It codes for CARSLRRCTEAFF.

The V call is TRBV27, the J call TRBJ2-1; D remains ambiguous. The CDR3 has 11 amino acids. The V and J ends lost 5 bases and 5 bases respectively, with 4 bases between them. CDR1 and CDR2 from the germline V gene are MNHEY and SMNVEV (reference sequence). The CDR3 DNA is TGTGCCAGCAGTCTTGACAATGAGCAGTTCTTC. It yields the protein CASSLDNEQFF.

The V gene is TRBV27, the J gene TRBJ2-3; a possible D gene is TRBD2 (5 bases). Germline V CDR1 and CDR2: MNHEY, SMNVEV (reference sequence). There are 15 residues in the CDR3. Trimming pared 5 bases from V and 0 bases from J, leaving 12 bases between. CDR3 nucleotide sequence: TGTGCCAGCAGTGCCCGGACTTTAAGCACAGATACGCAGTATTTT. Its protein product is CASSARTLSTDTQYF.

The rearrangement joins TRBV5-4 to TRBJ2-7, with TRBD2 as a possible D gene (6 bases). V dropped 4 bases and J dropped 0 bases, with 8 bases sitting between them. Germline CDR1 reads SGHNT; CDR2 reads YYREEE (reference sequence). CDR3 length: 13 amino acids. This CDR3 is CASSPGSSYEQYF. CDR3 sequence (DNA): TGTGCCAGCAGCCCCGGGAGCTCCTACGAGCAGTACTTC.

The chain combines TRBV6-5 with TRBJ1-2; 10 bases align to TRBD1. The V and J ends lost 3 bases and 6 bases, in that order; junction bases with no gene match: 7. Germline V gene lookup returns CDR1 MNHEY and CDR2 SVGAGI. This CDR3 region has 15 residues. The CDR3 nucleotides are TGTGCCAGCAGTTATAATGCCGGGACAGGGGATGGCTACACCTTC. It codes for CASSYNAGTGDGYTF.

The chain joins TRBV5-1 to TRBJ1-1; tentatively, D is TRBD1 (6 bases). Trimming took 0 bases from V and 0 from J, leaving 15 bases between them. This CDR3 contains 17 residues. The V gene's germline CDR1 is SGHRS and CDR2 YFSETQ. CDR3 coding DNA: TGCGCCAGCAGCTTGGACGGCAGGGGAATAATGAACACTGAAGCTTTCTTT. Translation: CASSLDGRGIMNTEAFF.

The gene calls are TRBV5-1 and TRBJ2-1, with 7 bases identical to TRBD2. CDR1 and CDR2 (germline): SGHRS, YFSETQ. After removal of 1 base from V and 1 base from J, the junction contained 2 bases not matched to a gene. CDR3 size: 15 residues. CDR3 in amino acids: CASSLTSVSYNEQFF. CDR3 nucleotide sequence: TGCGCCAGCAGCTTGACTAGCGTTTCCTACAATGAGCAGTTCTTC.

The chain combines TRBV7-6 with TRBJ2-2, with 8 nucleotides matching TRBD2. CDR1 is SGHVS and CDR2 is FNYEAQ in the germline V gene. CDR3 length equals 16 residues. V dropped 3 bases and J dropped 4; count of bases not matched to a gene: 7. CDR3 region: CASSFLAGEITGELFF. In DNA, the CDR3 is TGTGCCAGCAGCTTTCTAGCGGGTGAAATCACCGGGGAGCTGTTTTTT.

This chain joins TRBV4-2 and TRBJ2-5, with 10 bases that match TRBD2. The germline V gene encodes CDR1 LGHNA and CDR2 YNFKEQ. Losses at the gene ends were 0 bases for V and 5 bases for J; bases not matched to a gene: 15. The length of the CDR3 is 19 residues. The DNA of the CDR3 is TGTGCCAGCAGCCAAGATCGCCCGCATAGCGGGAGGTGGCGTGAGACCCAGTACTTC. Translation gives CASSQDRPHSGRWRETQYF.

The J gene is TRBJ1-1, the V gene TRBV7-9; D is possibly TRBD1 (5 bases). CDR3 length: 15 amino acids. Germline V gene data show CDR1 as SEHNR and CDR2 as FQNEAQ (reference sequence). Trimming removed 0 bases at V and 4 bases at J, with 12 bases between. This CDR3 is CASSLARGTGTEAFF. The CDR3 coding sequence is TGTGCCAGCAGCTTAGCCCGGGGGACGGGCACTGAAGCTTTCTTT.

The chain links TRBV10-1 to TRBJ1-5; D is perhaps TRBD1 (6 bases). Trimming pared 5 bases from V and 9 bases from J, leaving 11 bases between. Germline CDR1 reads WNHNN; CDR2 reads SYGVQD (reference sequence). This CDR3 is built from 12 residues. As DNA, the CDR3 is TGCGCCAGCAGTACAGGGTCCGGGCCCCAGCATTTT. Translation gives CASSTGSGPQHF.

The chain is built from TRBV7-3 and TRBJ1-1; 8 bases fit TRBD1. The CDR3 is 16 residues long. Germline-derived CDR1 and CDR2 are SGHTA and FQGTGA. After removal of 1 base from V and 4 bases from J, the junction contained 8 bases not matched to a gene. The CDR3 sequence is CASSLIPQGAITEAFF. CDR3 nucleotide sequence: TGTGCCAGCAGCTTAATCCCCCAGGGGGCCATCACTGAAGCTTTCTTT.

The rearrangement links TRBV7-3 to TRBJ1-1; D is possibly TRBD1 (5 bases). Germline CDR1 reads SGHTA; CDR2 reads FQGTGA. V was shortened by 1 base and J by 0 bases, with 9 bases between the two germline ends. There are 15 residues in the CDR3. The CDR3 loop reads CASSLKRQLNTEAFF. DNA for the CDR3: TGTGCCAGCAGCTTAAAGAGACAGTTGAACACTGAAGCTTTCTTT. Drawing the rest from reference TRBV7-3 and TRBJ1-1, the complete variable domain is GAGVSQTPSNKVTEKGKYVELRCDPISGHTALYWYRQSLGQGPEFLIYFQGTGAADDSGLPNDRFFAVRPEGSVSTLKIQRTERGDSAVYLCASSLKRQLNTEAFFGQGTRLTVV.

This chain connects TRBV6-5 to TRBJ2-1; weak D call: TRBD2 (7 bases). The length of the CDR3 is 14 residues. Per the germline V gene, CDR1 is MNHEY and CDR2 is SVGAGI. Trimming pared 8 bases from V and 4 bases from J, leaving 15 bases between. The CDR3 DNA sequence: TGTGCCAGCCGTGGGGGGGGGCAGTACAATGAGCAGTTCTTC. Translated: CASRGGGQYNEQFF.

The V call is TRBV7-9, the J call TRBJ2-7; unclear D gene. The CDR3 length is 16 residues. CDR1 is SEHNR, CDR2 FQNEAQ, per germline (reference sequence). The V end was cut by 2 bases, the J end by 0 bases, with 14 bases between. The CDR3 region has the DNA TGTGCCAGCAGCTTAATCGACTGGAAGAGCTCCTACGAGCAGTACTTC. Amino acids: CASSLIDWKSSYEQYF.

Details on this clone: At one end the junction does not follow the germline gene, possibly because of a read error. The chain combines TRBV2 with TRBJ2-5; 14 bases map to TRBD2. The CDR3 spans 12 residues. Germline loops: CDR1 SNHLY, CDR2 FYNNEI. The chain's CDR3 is CASSGLAGGSNF. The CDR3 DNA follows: TGTGCCAGCAGTGGACTAGCGGGGGGGTCGAACTTC.

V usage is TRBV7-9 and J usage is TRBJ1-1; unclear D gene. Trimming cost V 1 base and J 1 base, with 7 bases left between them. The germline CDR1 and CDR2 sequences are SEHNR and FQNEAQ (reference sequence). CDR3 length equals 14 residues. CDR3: CASSLDSWNTEAFF. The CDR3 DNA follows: TGTGCCAGCAGCTTAGACAGCTGGAACACTGAAGCTTTCTTT. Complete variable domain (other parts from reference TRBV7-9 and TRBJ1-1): DTGVSQNPRHKITKRGQNVTFRCDPISEHNRLYWYRQTLGQGPEFLTYFQNEAQLEKSRLLSDRFSAERPKGSFSTLEIQRTEQGDSAMYLCASSLDSWNTEAFFGQGTRLTVV.